This is a list of T cell receptor beta chains from one sample in a study of blood T cell repertoires in COVID-19. Using immunoSEQ multiplex PCR, the repertoire was profiled, and TCRdb retains in-frame clones only, with some absent. The sample includes around 120,000 clones, roughly 80% of them seen just once. The sequenced sample consisted of peripheral blood. These receptors all come from a man aged 25-40 years with acute or convalescent COVID-19. CDR3s include the opening cysteine and the closing phenylalanine or tryptophan. Fields, in order: D gene, J gene, clone size, V gene, CDR3 protein, CDR3 DNA. The D gene is left open where the match is weak. Expanded clones are given a class, and other clones once, few, many or no size at all.

>-|TRBJ2-1|-|TRBV27
CASGRDSEEEQFF
TGTGCCAGCGGGCGGGACAGCGAGGAGGAGCAGTTCTTC
>-|TRBJ2-5|few|TRBV7-2
CASSLGSAGKQETQYF
TGTGCCAGCAGCTTGGGCTCGGCGGGGAAACAAGAGACCCAGTACTTC
>-|TRBJ2-5|-|TRBV6-1
CASSEQGAETQYF
TGTGCCAGCAGTGAACAGGGTGCGGAGACCCAGTACTTC
>-|TRBJ2-2|-|TRBV4-1
CASSQDRGAGELFF
TGCGCCAGCAGCCAAGATCGCGGGGCCGGGGAGCTGTTTTTT
>-|TRBJ1-1|-|TRBV7-9
CASSSQGTTEAFF
TGTGCCAGCAGCTCACAGGGTACCACTGAAGCTTTCTTT
>-|TRBJ1-2|-|TRBV2
CASSEAPRGGLYGYTF
TGTGCCAGCAGTGAAGCGCCTCGCGGGGGCCTCTATGGCTACACCTTC
>TRBD2|TRBJ2-1|-|TRBV5-4
CASSLSRGRAMAYEQFF
TGTGCCAGCAGCTTATCTCGCGGGAGGGCCATGGCGTATGAGCAGTTCTTC
>TRBD1|TRBJ2-7|-|TRBV3-1/TRBV3-2
CASTFPLRDSDVWEQYF
TGTGCCAGCACCTTTCCCCTCCGGGACAGCGACGTCTGGGAGCAGTACTTC
>-|TRBJ1-5|few|TRBV19
CASSPDSGGYSNQPQHF
TGTGCCAGTAGCCCGGACAGCGGCGGTTATAGCAATCAGCCCCAGCATTTT
>TRBD1|TRBJ1-1|-|TRBV3-1/TRBV3-2
CASSPGQENTEAFF
TGTGCCAGCAGCCCTGGACAGGAGAACACTGAAGCTTTCTTT
>TRBD1|TRBJ1-6|-|TRBV2
CASFRDSNSPLHF
TGTGCCAGCTTCCGGGACAGCAATTCACCCCTCCACTTT
>TRBD2|TRBJ2-1|-|TRBV13
CASRTYRLAGSVGEQFF
TGTGCCAGCAGGACATACCGACTAGCGGGATCAGTCGGTGAGCAGTTCTTC
>-|TRBJ2-1|-|TRBV4-1
CASSQEGLPRHEQFF
TGCGCCAGCAGCCAAGAGGGACTCCCTAGGCATGAGCAGTTCTTC
>TRBD1|TRBJ1-2|-|TRBV13
CASSTQQGSSYGYTF
TGTGCCAGCAGCACACAACAGGGGAGTAGCTATGGCTACACCTTC
>-|TRBJ1-5|-|TRBV7-8
CASTLGGNQPQHF
TGTGCCAGCACCCTAGGAGGCAATCAGCCCCAGCATTTT
>TRBD1|TRBJ1-5|-|TRBV5-1
CASSLDGTGGNQPQHF
TGCGCCAGCAGCTTGGACGGGACAGGGGGCAATCAGCCCCAGCATTTT
>-|TRBJ2-7|-|TRBV6-2/TRBV6-3
CASSKSSYEQYF
TGTGCCAGCAGCAAGAGCTCCTACGAGCAGTACTTC
>-|TRBJ1-1|-|TRBV5-1
CASSLGTVETEAFF
TGCGCCAGCAGCTTGGGGACAGTGGAAACTGAAGCTTTCTTT
>-|TRBJ2-2|-|TRBV9
CASSGPRGGELFF
TGTGCCAGCAGCGGACCCCGGGGGGGGGAGCTGTTTTTT
>TRBD2|TRBJ2-6|-|TRBV11-2
CASSRKASGSSGANVLTF
TGTGCCAGCAGCAGAAAGGCTAGCGGGAGCTCTGGGGCCAACGTCCTGACTTTC
>TRBD2|TRBJ2-1|-|TRBV5-1
CASSLSGRDNEQFF
TGCGCCAGCAGCTTAAGCGGGAGGGACAATGAGCAGTTCTTC
>TRBD1|TRBJ1-2|few|TRBV5-5
CASSLDRVQNNYGYTF
TGTGCCAGCAGCCTGGACAGGGTCCAAAATAACTATGGCTACACCTTC
>-|TRBJ2-7|-|TRBV27
CASTPGGMLHEQYF
TGTGCCAGCACCCCGGGCGGGATGCTCCACGAGCAGTACTTC
>-|TRBJ1-5|once|TRBV27
CASSPYIEAVGFQPQHF
TGTGCCAGCAGCCCCTATATCGAGGCCGTTGGATTTCAGCCCCAGCATTTT
>-|TRBJ2-3|few|TRBV4-2
CASSPQLDSTDTQYF
TGTGCCAGCAGCCCGCAACTTGATAGCACAGATACGCAGTATTTT
>-|TRBJ2-1|-|TRBV6-2/TRBV6-3
CASSTRIGGRSSYNEQFF
TGTGCCAGCAGTACACGCATAGGGGGTCGGAGCTCCTACAATGAGCAGTTCTTC
>TRBD2|TRBJ2-3|-|TRBV6-2/TRBV6-3
CASSYSVGGGADTQYF
TGTGCCAGCAGTTACTCCGTTGGCGGGGGGGCAGATACGCAGTATTTT